Many counts were recorded for the clone carrying this T cell receptor beta chain. What it binds is unknown. Sample time point: newly diagnosed GD, antithyroid drugs for less than 3 months. TCR sequences were obtained from RNA taken from PBMCs. In this cohort, patients came from an endocrinology department located in Xi'an, China. The data were obtained in a study of regulatory T cells in long-lasting Graves disease. General observations from the study: There was favoring of TRBV28, TRBJ1-2 and TRBJ2-5 in persistent disease. Because few samples were included, accuracy may have been lower.

Building of the TCR beta libraries involved iRepertoire HTBI primers and Arm-PCR of CDR3 regions. A single record per CDR3 protein comes from TCRdb applying MiXCR to the multiplex PCR reads. Of 200,000 to 250,000 distinct CDR3 sequences in the sample, approximately 20% were seen once. Trimming cost V 2 bases and J 8 bases; bases outside gene matches: 5. The CDR3 loop spans 13 amino acids. Looked up from germline, CDR1 is KGHSH and CDR2 is LQKENI. The input for sequencing was peripheral blood mononuclear cells (PBMCs), taken at new diagnosis, from a patient treated with antithyroid drugs. The V call is TRBV18, the J call TRBJ1-1; 7 bases match TRBD1. The sequence came from a female donor with Graves disease. DNA for the CDR3: TGTGCCAGCTCACCAATCGGACAGGACGAAGCTTTCTTT. It is translated as CASSPIGQDEAFF.